What follows is one TCR beta chain and its context. Its antigen is not known. These data are taken from a study of long-term antiretroviral therapy in people with HIV. After removal of 4 bases from V and 7 bases from J, the junction contained 4 bases not matched to a gene. The germline gives CDR1 LNHDA, CDR2 SQIVND (reference sequence). This CDR3 comprises 13 residues. Assay version v3.0 of immunoSEQ was used, and it was run at survey level. Generated by immunoSEQ multiplex PCR, the TCRdb table keeps only in-frame clones and is missing some. The data contain approximately 17,000 clones, roughly 71% of them singletons. Broader study findings: Blood in the study was drawn between the mid-2000s and the late 2010s, possibly under older ART regimens, which may be less effective than current ones.

The clonotype originates from a woman in her forties or fifties with HIV. This chain connects TRBV19 to TRBJ2-4, with 7 bases that match TRBD2. The sequenced sample was unsorted PBMCs, obtained nearly 2.6 years before starting antiretroviral therapy. The DNA of the CDR3 is TGTGCCAGTAGTAAAGGGGAGGGCAACATTCAGTACTTC. Translating gives CASSKGEGNIQYF.